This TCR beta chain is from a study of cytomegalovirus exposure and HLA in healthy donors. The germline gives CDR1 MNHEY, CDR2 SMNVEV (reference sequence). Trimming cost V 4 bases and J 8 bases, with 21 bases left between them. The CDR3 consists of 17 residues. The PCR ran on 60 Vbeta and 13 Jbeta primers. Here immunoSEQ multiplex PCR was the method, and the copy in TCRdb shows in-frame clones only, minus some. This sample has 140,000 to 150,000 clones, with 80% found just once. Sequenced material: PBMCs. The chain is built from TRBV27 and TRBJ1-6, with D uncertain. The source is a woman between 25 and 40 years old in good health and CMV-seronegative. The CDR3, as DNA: TGTGCCAGCAGTTCGGGTGACGTGGGTGTCTGGGATTCACCCCTCCACTTT. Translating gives CASSSGDVGVWDSPLHF.